The 6 T cell receptor beta chains below were found in one sample sequenced in a study of blood T cell repertoires in COVID-19. The data were produced by immunoSEQ multiplex PCR, yet TCRdb's version contains in-frame clones alone and is incomplete. The data hold about 150,000 clones, with under 80% observed a single time. Sequenced sample: peripheral blood. These receptors came from a man aged 55 to 69 with acute or convalescent COVID-19.

J is TRBJ1-3 and V is TRBV9; D is unresolved. The germline V gene encodes CDR1 SGDLS and CDR2 YYNGEE. The CDR3 covers 17 residues. V was trimmed by 4 bases and J by 0 bases, leaving 17 bases between them. In DNA, the CDR3 is TGTGCCAGCAGCCCGAGACCCAGACAAAGCTCTGGAAACACCATATATTTT. It codes for CASSPRPRQSSGNTIYF.

A word on this clone: The sample holds other DNA sequences that translate to the same CDR3. The chain joins TRBV18 to TRBJ2-7, with 11 bases matching TRBD2. The CDR3 extends over 15 amino acids. J was trimmed by 7 bases and V by 3 bases; bases with no gene match: 8. In germline, CDR1 is KGHSH, CDR2 LQKENI. This CDR3 reads CASSPLAGGQGEQYF. CDR3 sequence (DNA): TGTGCCAGCTCACCGCTAGCGGGAGGTCAGGGGGAGCAGTACTTC.

V gene TRBV5-1 combines with J gene TRBJ2-7, with TRBD2 as a possible D gene (5 bases). V lost 0 bases to trimming and J lost 5 bases, with 21 bases between them. Per germline, CDR1 SGHRS and CDR2 YFSETQ. This CDR3 contains 17 residues. Here the CDR3 DNA reads TGCGCCAGCAGCTTGGCCGTTGCTAGTGGGCCCGGGGACGAGCAGTACTTC. This translates into CASSLAVASGPGDEQYF.

This rearrangement joins TRBV2 to TRBJ1-5; D gene unclear. V lost 5 bases and J 6 bases, leaving 17 bases between the germline ends. Germline loops: CDR1 SNHLY, CDR2 FYNNEI. The CDR3 is made up of 15 amino acids. CDR3 region: CASSSDYSVGQPQHF. In nucleotides, the CDR3 is TGTGCCAGCAGTAGCGACTACTCGGTGGGTCAGCCCCAGCATTTT.

The CDR3 coding sequence is TGTGCCACCAAGGCAGGGCAGTCCTACGAGCAGTACTTC. Its translation is CATKAGQSYEQYF. The rearrangement uses TRBV6-5 and TRBJ2-7, with D perhaps TRBD1 (5 bases). This CDR3 spans 13 amino acids. Germline V lookup: CDR1 MNHEY, CDR2 SVGAGI. With 10 bases removed from V and 1 base from J, the gap between germline ends came to 14 bases.

The chain combines TRBV5-1 with TRBJ2-5, with 9 bases that match TRBD1. CDR3 size: 15 residues. Germline V CDR1 and CDR2: SGHRS, YFSETQ. The V segment lost 0 bases and the J segment 3 bases; nucleotides outside the gene matches: 3. The CDR3 bases are TGCGCCAGCAGCTTGGGGGGGACAGGGAAAGAGACCCAGTACTTC. Its protein product is CASSLGGTGKETQYF.